A single sample is the source of the 5 T cell receptor beta chains below, sequenced in a study of beta chain features in type 1 diabetes. Expressed TCRB transcripts were sequenced, since all the RNA that had been isolated was reverse transcribed. Profiling relied on immunoSEQ multiplex PCR, and the TCRdb table lists in-frame clones only, not all of them. The sample contains just over 450,000 clones, about 29% of which appear only once. Material for sequencing was naive CD4+ T cells from blood. The receptor source for this set is a man between 18 and 35 years old in good health.

The chain links TRBV10-3 to TRBJ2-3; D not resolved. Germline assignment: CDR1 ENHRY and CDR2 SYGVKD. CDR3 length: 14 residues. V was shortened by 7 bases and J by 2 bases, with 13 bases between the two germline ends. In DNA form, the CDR3 reads TGTGCCATCACAACGGGTCGAGACACAGATACGCAGTATTTT. Amino acid sequence: CAITTGRDTDTQYF.

The V call is TRBV6-6, the J call TRBJ2-7; D gene ambiguous. The CDR3 contains 12 residues. The V end was cut by 8 bases, the J end by 7 bases, with 15 bases between. In germline, CDR1 is MNHNY, CDR2 SVGAGI (reference sequence). The CDR3, as DNA: TGTGCCAGCGGACCGTACCTGCGGGAGCAGTACTTC. This codes for CASGPYLREQYF.

This chain uses TRBV7-6 with TRBJ2-3; 8 nucleotides match TRBD1. Trimming cost V 4 bases and J 5 bases; bases outside gene matches: 8. CDR1 and CDR2 from the germline V gene are SGHVS and FNYEAQ. The CDR3 is 15 residues long. The CDR3 reads CASSSFPRGQDTQYF. The CDR3 DNA reads TGTGCCAGCAGCTCCTTCCCCAGGGGGCAAGATACGCAGTATTTT. The full variable domain, in which reference TRBV7-6 and TRBJ2-3 provide the parts outside the CDR3, is GAGVSQSPRYKVTKRGQDVALRCDPISGHVSLYWYRQALGQGPEFLTYFNYEAQQDKSGLPNDRFSAERPEGSISTLTIQRTEQRDSAMYRCASSSFPRGQDTQYFGPGTRLTVL.

This chain joins TRBV28 and TRBJ2-1; the D call may be TRBD1 or TRBD2 (5 bases each). CDR1 is MDHEN and CDR2 is SYDVKM in the germline V gene. This CDR3 contains 18 residues. Trimming left V 3 bases short and J 5 bases short, with 23 bases between. CDR3 loop: CASSFGLRSRRGDNEQFF. Here the CDR3 DNA reads TGTGCCAGCAGTTTCGGGCTAAGGTCCCGTCGAGGGGACAATGAGCAGTTCTTC.

The rearrangement uses TRBV7-2 and TRBJ2-3, with D hard to call. CDR1 and CDR2 (germline): SGHTA, FQGNSA. The CDR3 covers 14 residues. V lost 5 bases and J 1 base, leaving 10 bases between the germline ends. Here the CDR3 reads CASSPIWGTDTQYF. The CDR3 nucleotides read TGTGCCAGCAGCCCCATTTGGGGCACAGATACGCAGTATTTT. Variable domain in full (rest from reference TRBV7-2 and TRBJ2-3): GAGVSQSPSNKVTEKGKDVELRCDPISGHTALYWYRQSLGQGLEFLIYFQGNSAPDKSGLPSDRFSAERTGGSVSTLTIQRTQQEDSAVYLCASSPIWGTDTQYFGPGTRLTVL.